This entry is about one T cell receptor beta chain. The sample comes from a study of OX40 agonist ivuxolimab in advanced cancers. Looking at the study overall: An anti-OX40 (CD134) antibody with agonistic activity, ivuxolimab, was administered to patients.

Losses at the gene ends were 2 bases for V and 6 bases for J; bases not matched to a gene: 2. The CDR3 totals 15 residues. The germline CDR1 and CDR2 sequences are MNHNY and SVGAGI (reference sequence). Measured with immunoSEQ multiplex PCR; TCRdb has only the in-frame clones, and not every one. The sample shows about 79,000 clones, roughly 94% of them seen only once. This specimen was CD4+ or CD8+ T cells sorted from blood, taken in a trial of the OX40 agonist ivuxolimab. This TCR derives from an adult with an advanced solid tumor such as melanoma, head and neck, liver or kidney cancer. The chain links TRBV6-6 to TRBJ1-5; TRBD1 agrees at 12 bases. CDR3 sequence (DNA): TGTGCCAGCAGTTACGGGACAGGGGGCATTCAGCCCCAGCATTTT. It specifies CASSYGTGGIQPQHF.